The T cell receptor beta chain under discussion was sequenced for a study of blood T cell repertoires in COVID-19. Looking at the study overall: Acute-phase and convalescent COVID-19 samples originated in the United States, Italy and Spain. Nucleic acid was either cDNA or gDNA, and it came from T cells, B-cell-depleted T cells, or PBMCs.

The CDR3 is 13 residues long. V shed 8 bases and J shed 8 bases, with 18 bases lying between them. Germline values: CDR1 LNHDA, CDR2 SQIVND (reference sequence). How the authors handled the data: Estimation of nucleated cell counts was performed using reference gene primer amplification. Data came from immunoSEQ multiplex PCR; TCRdb stores just in-frame clones and leaves some out. V, J and clone size were drawn from that table, and D and trimming were deduced from the DNA. The table includes 55,000 to 70,000 clones, around 87% detected once. The sequence came from a man aged 65 to 79 with acute or convalescent COVID-19. The rearrangement links TRBV19 to TRBJ1-2; the D is unclear. The specimen sequenced was peripheral blood. This chain's CDR3 is CASGETRAGGYTF. DNA of the CDR3: TGTGCCAGTGGTGAGACTAGGGCAGGAGGCTACACCTTC.